This T cell receptor beta chain was identified during a study of blood T cell repertoires in COVID-19 (TCRdb year 2020). At the level of the whole study: Samples covering the acute and convalescent phases of COVID-19 were provided by collaborators in the United States, Italy and Spain. The prospective study material was composed of cDNA or gDNA derived from T cells, B-cell-depleted T cells, or PBMCs. Deeply sampled blood TCRbeta repertoires from subjects exposed to, actively infected with, or recovered from COVID-19 were included in the dataset. The repertoires were made available in a free public database intended to serve as a resource for research on the immune response to SARS-CoV-2. The samples were drawn from the first 160 participants of the ongoing ImmuneRACE study and from 950 to 1,500 subjects provided by 6 global collaborators. The sample metadata nearly always contained a de-identified subject ID, COVID-19 status, age in years and sex. Where available, HLA class I and class II types were taken from metadata supplied by the sample provider and were not determined by assay-based typing. The research as a whole found: The quantity of clinical and demographic metadata differed by source and by participant and was supplied without curation.

Comments on this clone: Its recognized antigen is unknown. No per-base quality is available; no much larger clone lies one base away.

The CDR3, cysteine through phenylalanine, is 13 amino acids long. Only CDR3 DNA remains: 39 bases, in frame from the first base. From the germline V gene (reference sequence), CDR1 is DFQATT and CDR2 is SNEGSKA. V is shortened by 3 bases, J by 6 bases, and the region joining them spans 11 bases. The immunoSEQ Assay, a bias-controlled multiplex PCR, was used to amplify TCRbeta CDR3 regions from genomic DNA. On the study's bioinformatics: Nucleated cell counts per sample were estimated from amplification of reference gene primers within the assay. To quantify the absolute abundance of each unique TCRbeta CDR3 rearrangement, sequence reads were collapsed and filtered. For each sample, productive Simpson clonality was calculated by taking the square root of Simpson's diversity index across productive rearrangements. As stored in TCRdb, this immuneACCESS dataset retains in-frame rearrangements with V and J assigned. A fraction of the clones does not appear; measured against another copy, unresolved V genes explain less than half of the discrepancy, and the remainder lacks a known reason. V and J calls and clone size are given by that table; D and trimming were obtained from the DNA. The sample yields some 150,000 clones; about 91% were counted once. The top ten clonotypes cover 1.5% to 1.9% of the sample.

Collaborating institutions collected whole blood in K2EDTA tubes following their own protocols. Collaborator samples were shipped for TCRbeta analysis as frozen whole blood, isolated PBMCs, or DNA extracted from either sample type. The sample taken for sequencing was peripheral blood. The rearrangement joined TRBV20-1 to TRBJ2-2; the D gene cannot be resolved reliably. This receptor was obtained from an older woman with acute or convalescent COVID-19. The nucleotides are TGCAGTGCTAGTGGCAGTAATTCCGGGGAGCTGTTTTTT. Its amino acids are CSASGSNSGELFF.